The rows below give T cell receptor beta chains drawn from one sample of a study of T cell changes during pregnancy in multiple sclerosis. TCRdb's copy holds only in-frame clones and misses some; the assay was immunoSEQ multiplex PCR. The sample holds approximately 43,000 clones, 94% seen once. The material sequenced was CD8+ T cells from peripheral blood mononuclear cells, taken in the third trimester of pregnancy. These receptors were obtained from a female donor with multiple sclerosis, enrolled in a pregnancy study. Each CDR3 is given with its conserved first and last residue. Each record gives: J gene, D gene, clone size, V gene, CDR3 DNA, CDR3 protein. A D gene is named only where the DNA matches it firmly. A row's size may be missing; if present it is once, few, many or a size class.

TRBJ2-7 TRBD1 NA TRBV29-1 TGCAGCGTTACCGGGACAGTGGCCTACGAGCAGTACTTC CSVTGTVAYEQYF
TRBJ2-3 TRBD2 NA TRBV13 TGTGCCAGCAGCTCCCGGCTAGCGGGAGCCCTAGATACGCAGTATTTT CASSSRLAGALDTQYF
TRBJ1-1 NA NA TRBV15 TGTGCCACCAGCAGACCCTTTGACACTGAAGCTTTCTTT CATSRPFDTEAFF
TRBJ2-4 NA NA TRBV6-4 TGTGCCAGCACCCCCGACGGAGAGGAATTTCTAGCCAAAAACATTCAGTACTTC CASTPDGEEFLAKNIQYF
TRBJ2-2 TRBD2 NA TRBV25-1 TGTGCCAGCAGTGAATTCACTAGCGGGAGTGTGACCGGGGAGCTGTTTTTT CASSEFTSGSVTGELFF
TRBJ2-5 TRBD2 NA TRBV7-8 TGTGCCAGCAGCTGGGGGACTAGCGGGTCTTGGGAGACCCAGTACTTC CASSWGTSGSWETQYF
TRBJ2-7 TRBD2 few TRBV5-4 TGTGCCAGCGGTACCGGGACTATGAACTACGAGCAGTACTTC CASGTGTMNYEQYF
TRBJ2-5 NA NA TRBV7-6 TGTGCCAGCAGCTTAGACGGAGAGACCCAGTACTTC CASSLDGETQYF
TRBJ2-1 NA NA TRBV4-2 TGTGCCAGCAGCACTCGGAGTCCACCATACAATGAGCAGTTCTTC CASSTRSPPYNEQFF
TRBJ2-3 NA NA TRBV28 TGTGCCAGCAGTATAGGGGTTATTACAGATACGCAGTATTTT CASSIGVITDTQYF
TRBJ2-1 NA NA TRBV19 TGTGCCAGTAGTATACAGGGGCCCAATGAGCAGTTCTTC CASSIQGPNEQFF
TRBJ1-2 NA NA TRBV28 TGTGCCAGCACCCCTTCCCCCTTTTCTTCGCGTTATGGCTACACCTTC CASTPSPFSSRYGYTF
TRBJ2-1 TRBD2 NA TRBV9 TGTGCCAGCAGCGTAGGGGGAGGGCCCATCAATGAGCAGTTCTTC CASSVGGGPINEQFF
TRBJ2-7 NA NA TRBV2 TGTGCCAGCACGGGGTTCTCGAACTACGAGCAGTACTTC CASTGFSNYEQYF
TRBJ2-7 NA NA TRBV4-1 TGCGCCAGCAGCCATAGCCGGGACAAGAGCTCCTACGAGCAGTACTTC CASSHSRDKSSYEQYF
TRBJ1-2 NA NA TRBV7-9 TGTGCCAGCAGCTTAAGTAGCCAGGGTAAGAACTATGGCTACACCTTC CASSLSSQGKNYGYTF
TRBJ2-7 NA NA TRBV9 TGTGCCAGCAGCGGGAGACTCGACGAGCAGTACTTC CASSGRLDEQYF
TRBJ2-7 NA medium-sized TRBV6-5 TGTGCCAGCAGTCCATCGACAGACTACGAGCAGTACTTC CASSPSTDYEQYF
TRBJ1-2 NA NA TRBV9 TGTGCCAGCAGCGTCCAGGGCAGTGGCTACACCTTC CASSVQGSGYTF
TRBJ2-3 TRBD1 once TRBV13 TGTGCCAGCAGCCGTGGACCCAGGGGGGATACGCAGTATTTT CASSRGPRGDTQYF
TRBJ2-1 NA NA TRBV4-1 TGCGCCAGCAGCCTAGGGGGTGTCAATGAGCAGTTCTTC CASSLGGVNEQFF
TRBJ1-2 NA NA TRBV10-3 TGTGCCATCAGTGAGTCGTCGGGGGGCGGCTATGGCTACACCTTC CAISESSGGGYGYTF
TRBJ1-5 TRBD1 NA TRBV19 TGTGCCAGTAGTACCTCGGACAGGGGAGGCAATCAGCCCCAGCATTTT CASSTSDRGGNQPQHF
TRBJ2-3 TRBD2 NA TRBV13 TGTGCCAGCAGCTGGGGACTAGCGGGAACAAACCCAGATACGCAGTATTTT CASSWGLAGTNPDTQYF
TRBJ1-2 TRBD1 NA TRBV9 TGTGCCAGCAGCCCTACCGCCGGGACAGGGGGCCGTGACTATGGCTACACCTTC CASSPTAGTGGRDYGYTF
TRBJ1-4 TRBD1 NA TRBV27 TGTGCCAGCAGTTTTAACTACAGGGGAAATTATGAAAAACTGTTTTTT CASSFNYRGNYEKLFF
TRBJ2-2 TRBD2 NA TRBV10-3 TGTGCCATCAGTGACCCAGGACTAGCGGCGAACGGGGAGCTGTTTTTT CAISDPGLAANGELFF
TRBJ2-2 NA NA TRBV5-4 TGTGCCAGCAGCCCCGGGGCGGGGTTCGGGGAGCTGTTTTTT CASSPGAGFGELFF
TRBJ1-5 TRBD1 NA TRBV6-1 TGTGCCAGCAGTGAAAGGGGGACAGGTAACAATCAGCCCCAGCATTTT CASSERGTGNNQPQHF
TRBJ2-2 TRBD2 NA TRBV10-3 TGTGCCATCCCCAGGGGACTAGCCTCCAGGGACACCGGGGAGCTGTTTTTT CAIPRGLASRDTGELFF
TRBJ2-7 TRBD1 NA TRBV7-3 TGTGCCAGCAGCTGGGGACAGGGGAACGAGCAGTACTTC CASSWGQGNEQYF
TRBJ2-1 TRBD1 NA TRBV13 TGTGCCAGCTTAGATACAGGGGGCGGTTACAATGAGCAGTTCTTC CASLDTGGGYNEQFF
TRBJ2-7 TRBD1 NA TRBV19 TGTGCCAGTAGTACTGGGACAGGGGGCTTCGAGCAGTACTTC CASSTGTGGFEQYF
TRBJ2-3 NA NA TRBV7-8 TGTGCCAGCAGCTTAGAGAGACACACAGATACGCAGTATTTT CASSLERHTDTQYF
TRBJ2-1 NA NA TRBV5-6 TGTGCCAGCAGCTCCCGGTTTGAGCAGTTCTTC CASSSRFEQFF
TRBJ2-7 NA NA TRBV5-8 TGTGCCAGCAGCCCCCTCTATACGCGGAGCGGGCGGTCCTACGAGCAGTACTTC CASSPLYTRSGRSYEQYF
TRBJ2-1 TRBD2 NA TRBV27 TGTGCCAGCACCCCAGGACTAGCGGGATGGAGGGGTGAGCAGTTCTTC CASTPGLAGWRGEQFF
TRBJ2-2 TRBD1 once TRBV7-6 TGTGCCAGCAGCCGACCTCGACAAGGGGGCTACACCGGGGAGCTGTTTTTT CASSRPRQGGYTGELFF
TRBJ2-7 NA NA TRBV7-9 TGTGCCAGCAGCTTCCAGGGCAGCTACGAGCAGTACTTC CASSFQGSYEQYF
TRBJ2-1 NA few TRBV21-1 TGTGCCAGCAGCAAAGAGGGCACTAGCGGGAGGTATAACAATGAGCAGTTCTTC CASSKEGTSGRYNNEQFF
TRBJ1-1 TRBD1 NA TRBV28 TGTGCCAGCAGTCCCCGGGACAGGGTTACTGAAGCTTTCTTT CASSPRDRVTEAFF
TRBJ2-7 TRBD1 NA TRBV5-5 TGTGCCAGCAGCTTCGGGACAGGGGGCTACGAGCAGTACTTC CASSFGTGGYEQYF
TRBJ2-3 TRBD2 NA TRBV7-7 TGTGCTAGCAGCTTAGGGACTAGCGGCACAGATACGCAGTATTTT CASSLGTSGTDTQYF
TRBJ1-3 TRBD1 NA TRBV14 TGTGCCAGCAGCCAAGTTTTCCTTAACCCCCTGGGACAGGACTCTGGAAACACCATATATTTT CASSQVFLNPLGQDSGNTIYF
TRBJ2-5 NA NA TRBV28 TGTGCCACCCATCTTACAGGGTCAGGGCAAGAGACCCAGTACTTC CATHLTGSGQETQYF
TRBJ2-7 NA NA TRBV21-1 TGTGCCAGCAGCAAACGCACTGCGACTAGCGGGGTCGATTACGAGCAGTACTTC CASSKRTATSGVDYEQYF
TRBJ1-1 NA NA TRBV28 TGTGCCAGCAGTTTAAGCGGGGTGAACACTGAAGCTTTCTTT CASSLSGVNTEAFF
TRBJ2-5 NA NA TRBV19 TGTGCCAGTAGTCCAGACAGTTTTGAGACCCAGTACTTC CASSPDSFETQYF
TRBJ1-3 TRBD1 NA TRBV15 TGTGCCACCAGCGCGGACAGGGGGCTAGGTGGAAACACCATATATTTT CATSADRGLGGNTIYF
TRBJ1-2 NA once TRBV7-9 TGTGCCAGCAGCAGGGGGATAGATGGCTACACCTTC CASSRGIDGYTF
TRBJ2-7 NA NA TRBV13 TGTGCCAGCAGTTCAAGTACAATAAACTACGAGCAGTACTTC CASSSSTINYEQYF
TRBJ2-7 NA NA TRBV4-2 TGTGCCAGCAGCCAAGGTTCGTCCCCCTCGGTCCACGAGCAGTACTTC CASSQGSSPSVHEQYF
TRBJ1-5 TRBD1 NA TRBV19 TGTGCCAGTAGTAGGACAGGGTTTGGCAATCAGCCCCAGCATTTT CASSRTGFGNQPQHF
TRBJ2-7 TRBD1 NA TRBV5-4 TGTGCCACTGAAGGGGGCGCGTCCTACGAGCAGTACTTC CATEGGASYEQYF
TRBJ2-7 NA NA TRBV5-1 TGCGCCAGCAGCTTGGGAGGCGTAACTGACGAGCAGTACTTC CASSLGGVTDEQYF
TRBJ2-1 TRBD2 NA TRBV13 TGTGCCAGCGAAAGTTGGGCGGGAGGGCCTTTGGGGACCTACAATGAGCAGTTCTTC CASESWAGGPLGTYNEQFF
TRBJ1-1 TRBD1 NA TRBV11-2 TGTGCCAGCAGCCCCTACCGGACAGGGGACGCTGAAGCTTTCTTT CASSPYRTGDAEAFF
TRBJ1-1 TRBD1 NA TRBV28 TGTGCCAGCAGTAAACCGGGACAGTACACTGAAGCTTTCTTT CASSKPGQYTEAFF
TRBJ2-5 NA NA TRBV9 TGTGCCAGCAGCGTCTCTAGCGAGGAGACCCAGTACTTC CASSVSSEETQYF